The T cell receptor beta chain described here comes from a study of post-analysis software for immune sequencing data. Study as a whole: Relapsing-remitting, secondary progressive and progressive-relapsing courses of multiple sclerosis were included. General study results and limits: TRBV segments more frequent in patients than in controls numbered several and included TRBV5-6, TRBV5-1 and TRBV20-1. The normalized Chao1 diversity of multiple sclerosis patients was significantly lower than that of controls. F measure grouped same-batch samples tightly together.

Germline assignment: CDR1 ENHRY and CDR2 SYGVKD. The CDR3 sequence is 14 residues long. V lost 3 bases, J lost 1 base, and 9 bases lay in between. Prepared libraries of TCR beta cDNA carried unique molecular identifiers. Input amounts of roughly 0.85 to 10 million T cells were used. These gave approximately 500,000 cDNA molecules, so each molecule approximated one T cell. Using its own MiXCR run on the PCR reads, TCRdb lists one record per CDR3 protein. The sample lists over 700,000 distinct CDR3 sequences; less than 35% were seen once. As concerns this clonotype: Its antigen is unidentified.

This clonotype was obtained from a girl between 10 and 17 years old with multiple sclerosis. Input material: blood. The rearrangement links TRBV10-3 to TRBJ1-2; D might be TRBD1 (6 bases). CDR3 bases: TGTGCCATCAGTGAACAGGGTATTAACTATGGCTACACCTTC. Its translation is CAISEQGINYGYTF.